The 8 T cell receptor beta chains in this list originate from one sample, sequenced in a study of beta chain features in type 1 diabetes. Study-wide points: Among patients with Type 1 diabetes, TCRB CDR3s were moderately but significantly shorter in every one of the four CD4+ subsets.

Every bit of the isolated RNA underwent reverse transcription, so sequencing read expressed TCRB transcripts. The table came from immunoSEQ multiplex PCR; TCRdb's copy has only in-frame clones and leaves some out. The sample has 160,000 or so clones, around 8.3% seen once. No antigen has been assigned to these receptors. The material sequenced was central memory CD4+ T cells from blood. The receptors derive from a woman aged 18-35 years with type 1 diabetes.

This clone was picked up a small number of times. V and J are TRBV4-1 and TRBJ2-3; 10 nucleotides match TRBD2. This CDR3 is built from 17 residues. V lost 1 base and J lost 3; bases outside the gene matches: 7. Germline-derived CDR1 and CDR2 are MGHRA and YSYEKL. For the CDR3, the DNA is TGCGCCAGCAGCCAAGGCCCTAGCGGGAGACCGACAGATACGCAGTATTTT. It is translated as CASSQGPSGRPTDTQYF.

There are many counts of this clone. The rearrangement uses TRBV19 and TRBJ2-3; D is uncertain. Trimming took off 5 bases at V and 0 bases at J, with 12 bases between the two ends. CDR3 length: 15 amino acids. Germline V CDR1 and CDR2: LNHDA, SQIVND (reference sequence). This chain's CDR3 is CASSGIQSSTDTQYF. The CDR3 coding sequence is TGTGCCAGTAGTGGTATTCAGTCTAGCACAGATACGCAGTATTTT.

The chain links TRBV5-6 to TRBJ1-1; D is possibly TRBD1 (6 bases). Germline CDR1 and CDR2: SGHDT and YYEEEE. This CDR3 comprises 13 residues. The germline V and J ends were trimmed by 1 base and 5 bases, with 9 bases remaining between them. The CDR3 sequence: CASSLKGGTEAFF. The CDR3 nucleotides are TGTGCCAGCAGCTTGAAAGGGGGAACTGAAGCTTTCTTT.

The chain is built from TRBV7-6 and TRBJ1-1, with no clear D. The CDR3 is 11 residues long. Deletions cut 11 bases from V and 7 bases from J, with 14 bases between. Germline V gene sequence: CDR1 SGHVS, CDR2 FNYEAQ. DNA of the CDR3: TGTGCCGTACTGGGAGGCAGTGAAGCTTTCTTT. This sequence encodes CAVLGGSEAFF. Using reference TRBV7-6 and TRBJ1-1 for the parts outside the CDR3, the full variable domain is GAGVSQSPRYKVTKRGQDVALRCDPISGHVSLYWYRQALGQGPEFLTYFNYEAQQDKSGLPNDRFSAERPEGSISTLTIQRTEQRDSAMYRCAVLGGSEAFFGQGTRLTVV.

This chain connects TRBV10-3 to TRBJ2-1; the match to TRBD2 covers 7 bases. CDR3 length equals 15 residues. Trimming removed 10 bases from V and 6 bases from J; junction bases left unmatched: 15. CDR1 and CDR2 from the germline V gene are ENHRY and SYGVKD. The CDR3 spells CATFSGPAVSNEQFF. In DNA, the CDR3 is TGTGCCACCTTTAGCGGGCCCGCCGTTTCCAATGAGCAGTTCTTC.

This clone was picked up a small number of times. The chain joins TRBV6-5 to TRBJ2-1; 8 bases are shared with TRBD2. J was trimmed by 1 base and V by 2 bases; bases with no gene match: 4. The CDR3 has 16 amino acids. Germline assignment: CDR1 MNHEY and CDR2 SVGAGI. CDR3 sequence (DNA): TGTGCCAGCAGTTACAGCGGGAGAGGATCCTACAATGAGCAGTTCTTC. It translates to CASSYSGRGSYNEQFF.

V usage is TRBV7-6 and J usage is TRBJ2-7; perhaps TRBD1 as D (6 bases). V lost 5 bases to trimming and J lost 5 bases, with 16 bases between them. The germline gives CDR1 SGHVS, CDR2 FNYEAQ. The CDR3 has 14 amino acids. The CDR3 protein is CASSPRQVNNEQYF. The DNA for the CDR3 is TGTGCCAGCAGCCCCCGACAGGTGAACAACGAGCAGTACTTC. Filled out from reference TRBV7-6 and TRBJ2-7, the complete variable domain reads GAGVSQSPRYKVTKRGQDVALRCDPISGHVSLYWYRQALGQGPEFLTYFNYEAQQDKSGLPNDRFSAERPEGSISTLTIQRTEQRDSAMYRCASSPRQVNNEQYFGPGTRLTVT.

DNA of the CDR3: TGTGCCAGCAGCTTAGGGGTAGGGGACTCCTACGAGCAGTACTTC. Its translation is CASSLGVGDSYEQYF. The chain has TRBV7-3 and TRBJ2-7; the D gene is possibly TRBD1 (5 bases). Germline V gives CDR1 SGHTA, CDR2 FQGTGA. The CDR3 is 15 amino acids. The V and J ends lost 2 bases and 0 bases respectively, with 11 bases between them.